A single sample is the source of the 3 T cell receptor beta chains below, sequenced in a study of blood T cell repertoires in COVID-19. The assay was immunoSEQ multiplex PCR, and TCRdb's table has in-frame clones only and misses some. The sample contains 100,000 to 150,000 clones, almost 90% of which appear only once. Sequencing was done on a sample of peripheral blood. These receptors all stem from a woman in her sixties or seventies with COVID-19, enrolled during active disease.

V and J are TRBV7-9 and TRBJ1-2, with 9 nucleotides matching TRBD1. Germline V gives CDR1 SEHNR, CDR2 FQNEAQ (reference sequence). The J segment lost 7 bases and the V segment lost 5 bases, leaving 20 bases of the junction unmatched. CDR3 length equals 18 residues. The CDR3 reads CASSPTGGAGYRESGYTF. In DNA, the CDR3 is TGTGCCAGCAGCCCAACAGGGGGCGCCGGCTATCGGGAGAGTGGCTACACCTTC.

V usage is TRBV11-3 and J usage is TRBJ1-6; D unclear. CDR3 length: 13 residues. Germline values: CDR1 SGHNT, CDR2 YENEEA. V was shortened by 6 bases and J by 10 bases, with 13 bases between the two germline ends. CDR3 in DNA: TGTGCCAGCAGGAAAACAGTGGGCTCACCCCTCCACTTT. This sequence encodes CASRKTVGSPLHF.

In DNA, the CDR3 is TGTGCCAGCAGCCAAGCCGACAGGGACCCTCAGCCCCAGCATTTT. Its protein is CASSQADRDPQPQHF. The chain joins TRBV3-1 (or the pseudogene TRBV3-2) to TRBJ1-5; TRBD1 agrees at 7 bases. This CDR3 is built from 15 residues. Germline V gene sequence: CDR1 LGHDT, CDR2 YNNKEL (reference sequence). V was clipped by 1 base and J by 6 bases; unmatched bases: 6.